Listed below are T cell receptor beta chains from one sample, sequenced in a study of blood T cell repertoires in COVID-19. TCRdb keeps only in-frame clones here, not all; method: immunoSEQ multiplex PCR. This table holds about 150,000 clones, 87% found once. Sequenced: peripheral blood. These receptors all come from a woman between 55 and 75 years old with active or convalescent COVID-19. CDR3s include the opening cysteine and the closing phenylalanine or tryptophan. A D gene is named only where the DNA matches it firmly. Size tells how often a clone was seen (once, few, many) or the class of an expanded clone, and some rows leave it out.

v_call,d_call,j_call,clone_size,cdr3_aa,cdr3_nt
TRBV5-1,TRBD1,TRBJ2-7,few,CASSLGRTGSYEQYF,TGCGCCAGCAGCTTGGGGAGGACAGGGTCCTACGAGCAGTACTTC
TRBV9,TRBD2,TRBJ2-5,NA,CASSVVSGGAWETQYF,TGTGCCAGCAGCGTAGTTAGCGGGGGGGCCTGGGAGACCCAGTACTTC
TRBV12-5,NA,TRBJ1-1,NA,CASRGGSDTEAFF,TGTGCCTCTAGGGGGGGGTCGGACACTGAAGCTTTCTTT
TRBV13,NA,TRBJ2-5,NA,CASSGFSLRETQYF,TGTGCCAGCAGCGGCTTTAGCCTACGTGAGACCCAGTACTTC
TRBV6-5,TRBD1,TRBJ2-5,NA,CASSYSGQGVQETQYF,TGTGCCAGCAGTTACTCGGGTCAGGGGGTTCAAGAGACCCAGTACTTC
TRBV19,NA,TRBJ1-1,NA,CASSPPTRNTEAFF,TGTGCCAGTAGTCCCCCGACTCGGAACACTGAAGCTTTCTTT
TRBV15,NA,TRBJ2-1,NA,CATSRGREPYNEQFF,TGTGCCACCAGCAGAGGCAGGGAACCCTACAATGAGCAGTTCTTC
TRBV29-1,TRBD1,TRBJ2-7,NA,CSVEGTGTAEQYF,TGCAGCGTTGAGGGGACAGGAACGGCAGAGCAGTACTTC
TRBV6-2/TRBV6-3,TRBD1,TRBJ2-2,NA,CASSYPRTGANTGELFF,TGTGCCAGCAGTTACCCGAGGACAGGGGCCAACACCGGGGAGCTGTTTTTT
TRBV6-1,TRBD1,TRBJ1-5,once,CASSDYTGGGNQPQHF,TGTGCCAGCAGTGACTACACAGGGGGGGGGAATCAGCCCCAGCATTTT
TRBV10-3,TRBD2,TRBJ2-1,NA,CAISDRTSGNNEQFF,TGTGCCATCAGTGATCGGACTAGCGGGAACAATGAGCAGTTCTTC
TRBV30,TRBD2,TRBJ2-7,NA,CAWSVTSGGAEQYF,TGTGCCTGGAGTGTAACTAGCGGGGGAGCCGAGCAGTACTTC
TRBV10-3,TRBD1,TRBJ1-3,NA,CAIRGQGAGNTIYF,TGTGCCATCAGAGGACAGGGGGCTGGAAACACCATATATTTT
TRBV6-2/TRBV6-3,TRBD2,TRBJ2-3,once,CASSRIAGVSTDTQYF,TGTGCCAGCAGCCGGATAGCGGGGGTTAGCACAGATACGCAGTATTTT
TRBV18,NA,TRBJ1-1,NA,CASSPKTGRNTEAFF,TGTGCCAGCTCACCAAAAACGGGTAGGAACACTGAAGCTTTCTTT
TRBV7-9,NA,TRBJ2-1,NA,CASSSWTVADNEQFF,TGTGCCAGCAGCTCCTGGACAGTTGCCGACAATGAGCAGTTCTTC
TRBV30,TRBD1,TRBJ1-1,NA,CAWSLGTGDLNTEAFF,TGTGCCTGGAGCCTCGGGACAGGCGATTTGAACACTGAAGCTTTCTTT
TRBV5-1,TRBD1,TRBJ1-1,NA,CASSPDRGDSTEAFF,TGCGCCAGCAGCCCCGACAGGGGGGACTCCACTGAAGCTTTCTTT
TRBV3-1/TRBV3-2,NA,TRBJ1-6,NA,CASSLEDNSPLHF,TGTGCCAGCAGCCTCGAGGATAATTCACCCCTCCACTTT
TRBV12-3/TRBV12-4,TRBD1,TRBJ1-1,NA,CASSDRVNTEAFF,TGTGCCAGCAGTGACAGGGTGAACACTGAAGCTTTCTTT
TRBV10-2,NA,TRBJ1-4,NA,CASSEGAWVEKLFF,TGCGCCAGCAGTGAGGGGGCGTGGGTTGAAAAACTGTTTTTT
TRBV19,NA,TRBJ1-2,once,CASNTLGANYGYTF,TGTGCCAGTAATACGCTGGGAGCTAACTATGGCTACACCTTC
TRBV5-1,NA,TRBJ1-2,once,CASSLQPSANYGYTF,TGCGCCAGCAGCTTACAGCCGTCAGCTAACTATGGCTACACCTTC
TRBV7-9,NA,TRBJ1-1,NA,CASSGNGRVRSEAFF,TGTGCCAGCAGCGGCAATGGGAGGGTTCGGTCTGAAGCTTTCTTT
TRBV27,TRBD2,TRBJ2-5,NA,CASSPGTSGLGTQYF,TGTGCCAGCAGTCCGGGGACTAGCGGTTTGGGGACCCAGTACTTC
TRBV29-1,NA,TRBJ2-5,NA,CSADDNASETQYF,TGCAGCGCTGATGACAACGCAAGTGAGACCCAGTACTTC
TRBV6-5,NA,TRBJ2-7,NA,CASRTTGLVYEQYF,TGTGCCAGCAGAACAACAGGGTTAGTCTACGAGCAGTACTTC
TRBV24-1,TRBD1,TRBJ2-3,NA,CATSDSTQGPGTQYF,TGTGCCACCAGTGATTCCACACAGGGGCCAGGTACGCAGTATTTT
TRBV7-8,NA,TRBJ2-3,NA,CASSSDSSDYPDTQYF,TGTGCCAGCAGCTCCGACTCGAGCGACTACCCAGATACGCAGTATTTT
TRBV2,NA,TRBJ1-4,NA,CASSEGAGGEKLFF,TGTGCCAGCAGTGAAGGGGCGGGGGGTGAAAAACTGTTTTTT
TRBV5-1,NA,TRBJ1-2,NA,CASSWGGDGYTF,TGCGCCAGCAGCTGGGGCGGGGATGGCTACACCTTC
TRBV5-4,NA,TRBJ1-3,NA,CASSLAGGDTPNTIYF,TGTGCCAGCAGCTTGGCTGGGGGGGACACCCCAAACACCATATATTTT
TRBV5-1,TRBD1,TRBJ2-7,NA,CASSTGRDSPVFTYEQYF,TGCGCCAGCAGCACGGGACGGGACAGCCCCGTTTTTACCTACGAGCAGTACTTC